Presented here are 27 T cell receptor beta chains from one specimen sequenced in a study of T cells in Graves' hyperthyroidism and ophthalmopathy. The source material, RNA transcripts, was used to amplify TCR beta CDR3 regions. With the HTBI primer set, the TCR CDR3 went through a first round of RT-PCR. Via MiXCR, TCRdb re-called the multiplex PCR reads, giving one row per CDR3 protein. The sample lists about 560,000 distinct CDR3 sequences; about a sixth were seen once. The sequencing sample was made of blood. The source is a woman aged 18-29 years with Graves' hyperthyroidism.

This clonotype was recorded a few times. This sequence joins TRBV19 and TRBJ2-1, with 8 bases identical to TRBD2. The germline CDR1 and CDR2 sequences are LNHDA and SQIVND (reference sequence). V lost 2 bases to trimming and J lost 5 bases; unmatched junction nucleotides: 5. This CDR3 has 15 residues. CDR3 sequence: CASSIKRLANNEQFF. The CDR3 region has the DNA TGTGCCAGTAGTATAAAGCGACTAGCGAACAATGAGCAGTTCTTC.

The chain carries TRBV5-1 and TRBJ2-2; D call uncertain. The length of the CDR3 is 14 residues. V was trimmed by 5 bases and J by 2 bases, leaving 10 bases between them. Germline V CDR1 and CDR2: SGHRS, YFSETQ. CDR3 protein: CASSPAVNTGELFF. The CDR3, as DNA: TGCGCCAGCAGTCCCGCGGTTAACACCGGGGAGCTGTTTTTT.

The DNA of the CDR3 is TGCGCCAGCAGCTTGATCCCAGGACAGGGAAGTACTGAAGCTTTCTTT. Its translation: CASSLIPGQGSTEAFF. The chain combines TRBV5-1 with TRBJ1-1, with 8 bases fitting TRBD1. Germline V lookup: CDR1 SGHRS, CDR2 YFSETQ. The CDR3 runs to 16 residues. V trimming: 1 base; J trimming: 5 bases; junction bases outside the gene matches: 10. Using reference TRBV5-1 and TRBJ1-1 for the parts outside the CDR3, the full variable domain is KAGVTQTPRYLIKTRGQQVTLSCSPISGHRSVSWYQQTPGQGLQFLFEYFSETQRNKGNFPGRFSGRQFSNSRSEMNVSTLELGDSALYLCASSLIPGQGSTEAFFGQGTRLTVV.

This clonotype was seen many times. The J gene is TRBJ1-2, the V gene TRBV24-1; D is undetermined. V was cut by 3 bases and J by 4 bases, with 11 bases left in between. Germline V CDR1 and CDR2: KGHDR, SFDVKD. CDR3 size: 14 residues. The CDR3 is CATSDPDGSYGYTF. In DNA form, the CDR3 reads TGTGCCACCAGTGATCCGGACGGAAGCTATGGCTACACCTTC.

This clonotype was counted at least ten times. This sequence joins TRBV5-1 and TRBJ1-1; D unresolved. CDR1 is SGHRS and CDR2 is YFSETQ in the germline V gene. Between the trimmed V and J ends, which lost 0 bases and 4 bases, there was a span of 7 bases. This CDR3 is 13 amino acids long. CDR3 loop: CASSLAAATEAFF. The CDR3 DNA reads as TGCGCCAGCAGCTTGGCGGCTGCCACTGAAGCTTTCTTT.

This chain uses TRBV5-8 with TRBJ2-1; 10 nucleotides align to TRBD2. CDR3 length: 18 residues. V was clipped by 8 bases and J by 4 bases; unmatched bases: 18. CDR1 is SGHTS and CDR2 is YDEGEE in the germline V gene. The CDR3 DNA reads TGTGCCAGTGGCGACGTTAAATTAGCGGGAGGTTCTTACAATGAGCAGTTCTTC. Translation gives CASGDVKLAGGSYNEQFF.

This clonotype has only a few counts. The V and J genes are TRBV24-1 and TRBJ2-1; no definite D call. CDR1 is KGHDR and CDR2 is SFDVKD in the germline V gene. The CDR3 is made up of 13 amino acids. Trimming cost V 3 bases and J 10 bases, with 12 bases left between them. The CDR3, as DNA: TGTGCCACCAGTGATCGAGCAGGAAGCGAGCAGTTCTTC. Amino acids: CATSDRAGSEQFF.

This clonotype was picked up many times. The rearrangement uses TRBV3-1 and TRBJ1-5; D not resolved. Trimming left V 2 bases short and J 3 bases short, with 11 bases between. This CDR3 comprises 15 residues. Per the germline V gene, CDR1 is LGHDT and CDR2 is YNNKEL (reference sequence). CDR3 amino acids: CASSQSLTNNQPQHF. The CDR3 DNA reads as TGTGCCAGCAGCCAAAGTCTAACAAACAATCAGCCCCAGCATTTT.

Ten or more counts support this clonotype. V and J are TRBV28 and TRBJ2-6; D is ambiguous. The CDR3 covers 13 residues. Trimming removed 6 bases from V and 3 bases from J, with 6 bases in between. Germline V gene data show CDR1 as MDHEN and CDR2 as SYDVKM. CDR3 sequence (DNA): TGTGCCAGCAGGATAAGTGGGGCCAACGTCCTGACTTTC. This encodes CASRISGANVLTF. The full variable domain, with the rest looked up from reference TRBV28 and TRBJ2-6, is DVKVTQSSRYLVKRTGEKVFLECVQDMDHENMFWYRQDPGLGLRLIYFSYDVKMKEKGDIPEGYSVSREKKERFSLILESASTNQTSMYLCASRISGANVLTFGAGSRLTVL.

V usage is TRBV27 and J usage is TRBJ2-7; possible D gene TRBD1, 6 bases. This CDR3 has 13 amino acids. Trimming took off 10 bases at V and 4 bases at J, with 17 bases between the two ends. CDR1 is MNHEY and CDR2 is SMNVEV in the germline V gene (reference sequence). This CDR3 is CATSLAGAYEQYF. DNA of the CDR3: TGTGCCACCAGCCTTGCAGGGGCTTACGAGCAGTACTTC.

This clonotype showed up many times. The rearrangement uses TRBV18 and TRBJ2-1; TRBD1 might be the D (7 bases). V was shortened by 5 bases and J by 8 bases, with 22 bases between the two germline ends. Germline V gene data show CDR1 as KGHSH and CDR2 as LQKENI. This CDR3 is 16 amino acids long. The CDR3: CASSSTPGTAGYEQFF. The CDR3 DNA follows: TGTGCCAGCTCATCTACGCCCGGGACAGCGGGCTATGAGCAGTTCTTC.

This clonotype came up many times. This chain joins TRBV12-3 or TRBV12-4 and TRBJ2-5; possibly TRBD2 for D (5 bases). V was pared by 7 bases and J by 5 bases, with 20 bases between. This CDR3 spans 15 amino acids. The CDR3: CASTPSPPRGETQYF. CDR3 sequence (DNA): TGTGCCAGCACCCCATCCCCCCCGCGAGGGGAGACCCAGTACTTC.

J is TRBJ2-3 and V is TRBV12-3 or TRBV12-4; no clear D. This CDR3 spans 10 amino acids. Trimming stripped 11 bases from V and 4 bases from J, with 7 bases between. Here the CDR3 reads CASGADTQYF. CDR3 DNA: TGTGCCTCGGGCGCAGATACGCAGTATTTT.

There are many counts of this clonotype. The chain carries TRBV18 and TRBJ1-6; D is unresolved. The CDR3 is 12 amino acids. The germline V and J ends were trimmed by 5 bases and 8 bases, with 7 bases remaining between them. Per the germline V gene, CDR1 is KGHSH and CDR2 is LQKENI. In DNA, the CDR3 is TGTGCCAGCTCAACGTGGGATTCACCCCTCCACTTT. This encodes CASSTWDSPLHF.

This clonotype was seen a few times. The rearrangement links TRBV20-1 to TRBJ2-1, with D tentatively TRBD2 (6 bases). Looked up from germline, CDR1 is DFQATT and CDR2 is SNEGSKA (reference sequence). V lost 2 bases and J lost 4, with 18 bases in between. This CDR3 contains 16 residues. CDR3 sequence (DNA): TGCAGTGCTAGACCTCGTAGTTGGACTATATACAATGAGCAGTTCTTC. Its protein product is CSARPRSWTIYNEQFF.

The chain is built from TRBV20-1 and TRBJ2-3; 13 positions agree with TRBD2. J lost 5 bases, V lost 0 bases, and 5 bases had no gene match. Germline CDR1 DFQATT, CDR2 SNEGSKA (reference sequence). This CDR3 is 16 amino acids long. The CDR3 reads CSAREGLAGYGDTQYF. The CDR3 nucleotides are TGCAGTGCTAGAGAGGGACTAGCGGGATACGGAGATACGCAGTATTTT.

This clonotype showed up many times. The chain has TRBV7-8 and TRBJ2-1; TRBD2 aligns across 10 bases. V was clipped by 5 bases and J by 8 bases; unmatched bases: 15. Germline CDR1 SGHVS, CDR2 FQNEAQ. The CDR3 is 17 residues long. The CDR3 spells CASSPGASGSSGYEQFF. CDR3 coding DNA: TGTGCCAGCAGCCCAGGGGCTAGCGGGAGTTCGGGCTATGAGCAGTTCTTC.

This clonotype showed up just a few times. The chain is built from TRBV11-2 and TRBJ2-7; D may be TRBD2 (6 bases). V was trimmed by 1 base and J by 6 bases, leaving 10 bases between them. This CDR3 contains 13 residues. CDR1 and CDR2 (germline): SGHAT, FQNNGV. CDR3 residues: CASSLAGGCEQYF. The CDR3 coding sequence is TGTGCCAGCAGCTTAGCCGGGGGTTGCGAGCAGTACTTC. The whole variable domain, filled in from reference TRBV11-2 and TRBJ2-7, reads EAGVAQSPRYKIIEKRQSVAFWCNPISGHATLYWYQQILGQGPKLLIQFQNNGVVDDSQLPKDRFSAERLKGVDSTLKIQPAKLEDSAVYLCASSLAGGCEQYFGPGTRLTVT.

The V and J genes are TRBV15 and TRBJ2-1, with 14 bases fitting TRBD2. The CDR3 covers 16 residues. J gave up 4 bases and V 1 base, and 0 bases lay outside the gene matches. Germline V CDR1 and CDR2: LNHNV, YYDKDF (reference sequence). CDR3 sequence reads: CATSRGTSGRYNEQFF. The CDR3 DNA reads TGTGCCACCAGCAGAGGGACTAGCGGGAGGTACAATGAGCAGTTCTTC.

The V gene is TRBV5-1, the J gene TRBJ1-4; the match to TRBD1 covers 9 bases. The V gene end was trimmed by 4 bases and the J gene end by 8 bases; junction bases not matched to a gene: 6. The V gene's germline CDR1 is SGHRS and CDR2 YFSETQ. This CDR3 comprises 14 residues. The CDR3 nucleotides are TGCGCCAGCAGCCTCTGGGACAGGGACGAAAAACTGTTTTTT. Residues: CASSLWDRDEKLFF.

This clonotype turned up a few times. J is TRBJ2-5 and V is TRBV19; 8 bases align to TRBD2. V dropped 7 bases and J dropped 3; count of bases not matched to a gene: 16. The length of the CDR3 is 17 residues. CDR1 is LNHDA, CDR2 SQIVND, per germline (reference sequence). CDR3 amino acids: CASTTPAGGVEKETQYF. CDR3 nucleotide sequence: TGTGCCAGTACCACTCCCGCGGGGGGAGTAGAAAAAGAGACCCAGTACTTC.

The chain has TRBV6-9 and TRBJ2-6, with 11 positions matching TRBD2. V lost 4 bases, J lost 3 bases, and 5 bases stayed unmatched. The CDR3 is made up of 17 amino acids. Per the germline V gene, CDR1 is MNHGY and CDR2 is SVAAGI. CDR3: CASSSLAGEGGANVLTF. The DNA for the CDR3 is TGTGCCAGCAGTTCACTAGCGGGAGAAGGTGGGGCCAACGTCCTGACTTTC.

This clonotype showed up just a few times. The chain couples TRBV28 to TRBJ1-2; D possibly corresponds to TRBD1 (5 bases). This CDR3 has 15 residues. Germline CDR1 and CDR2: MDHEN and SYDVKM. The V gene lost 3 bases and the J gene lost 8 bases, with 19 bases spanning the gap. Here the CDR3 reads CASSFFGRAAFGYTF. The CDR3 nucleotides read TGTGCCAGCAGTTTTTTTGGCAGGGCCGCCTTCGGCTACACCTTC.

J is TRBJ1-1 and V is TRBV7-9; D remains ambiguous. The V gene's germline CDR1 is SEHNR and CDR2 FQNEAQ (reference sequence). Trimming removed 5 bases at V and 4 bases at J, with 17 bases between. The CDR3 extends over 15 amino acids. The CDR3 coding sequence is TGTGCCAGCAGCGACTTTTTGGGGTTGGTCACTGAAGCTTTCTTT. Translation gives CASSDFLGLVTEAFF.

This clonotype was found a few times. CDR3 DNA sequence: TGTGCCAGCAGTTTACCCCCGACTTTTTCGCCCCAGCATTTT. Amino acids: CASSLPPTFSPQHF. This chain connects TRBV28 to TRBJ1-5, with D unclear. CDR3 size: 14 residues. V lost 2 bases and J 9 bases, leaving 14 bases between the germline ends. The germline V gene encodes CDR1 MDHEN and CDR2 SYDVKM.

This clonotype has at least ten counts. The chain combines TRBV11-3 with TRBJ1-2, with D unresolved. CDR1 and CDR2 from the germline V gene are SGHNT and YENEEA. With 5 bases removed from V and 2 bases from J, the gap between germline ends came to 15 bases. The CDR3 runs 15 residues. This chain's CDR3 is CASSPRATKNYGYTF. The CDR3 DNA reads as TGTGCCAGCAGCCCCCGAGCGACAAAAAACTATGGCTACACCTTC.

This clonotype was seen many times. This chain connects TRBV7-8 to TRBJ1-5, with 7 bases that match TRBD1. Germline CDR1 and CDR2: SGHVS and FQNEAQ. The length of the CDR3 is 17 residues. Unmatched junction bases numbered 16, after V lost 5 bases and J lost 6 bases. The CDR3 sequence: CASSGYGTQGTRQPQHF. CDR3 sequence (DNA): TGTGCCAGCAGCGGGTACGGGACACAGGGGACCCGTCAGCCCCAGCATTTT. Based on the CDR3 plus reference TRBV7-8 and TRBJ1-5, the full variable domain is GAGVSQSPRYKVAKRGQDVALRCDPISGHVSLFWYQQALGQGPEFLTYFQNEAQLDKSGLPSDRFFAERPEGSVSTLKIQRTQQEDSAVYLCASSGYGTQGTRQPQHFGDGTRLSIL.